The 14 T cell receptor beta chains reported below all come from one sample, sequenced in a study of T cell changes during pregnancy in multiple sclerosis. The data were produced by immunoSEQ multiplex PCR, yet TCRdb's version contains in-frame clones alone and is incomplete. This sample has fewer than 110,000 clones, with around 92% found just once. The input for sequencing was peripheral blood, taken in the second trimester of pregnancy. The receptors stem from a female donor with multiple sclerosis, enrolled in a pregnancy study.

The CDR3 bases are TGTGCCTGGGAGAGGACAGGGGTCCCCAGCACAGATACGCAGTATTTT. The encoded protein is CAWERTGVPSTDTQYF. The rearrangement links TRBV30 to TRBJ2-3; 9 nucleotides align to TRBD1. Germline trimming cut 5 bases from V and 0 bases from J; bases unmatched to any gene: 9. The V gene's germline CDR1 is GTSNPN and CDR2 SVGIG (reference sequence). The CDR3 has 16 residues.

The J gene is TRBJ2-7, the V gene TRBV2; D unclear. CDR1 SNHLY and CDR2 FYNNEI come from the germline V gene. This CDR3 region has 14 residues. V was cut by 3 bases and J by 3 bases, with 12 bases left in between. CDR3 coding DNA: TGTGCCAGCAGTGACCCTGGCACGTTCTACGAGCAGTACTTC. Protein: CASSDPGTFYEQYF.

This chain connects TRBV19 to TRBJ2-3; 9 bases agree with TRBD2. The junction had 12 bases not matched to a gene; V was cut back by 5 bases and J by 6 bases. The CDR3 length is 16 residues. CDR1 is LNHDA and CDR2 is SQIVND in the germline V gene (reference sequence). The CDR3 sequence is CASSADRLAARDTQYF. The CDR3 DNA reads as TGTGCCAGTAGTGCCGACAGACTAGCGGCCCGGGATACGCAGTATTTT.

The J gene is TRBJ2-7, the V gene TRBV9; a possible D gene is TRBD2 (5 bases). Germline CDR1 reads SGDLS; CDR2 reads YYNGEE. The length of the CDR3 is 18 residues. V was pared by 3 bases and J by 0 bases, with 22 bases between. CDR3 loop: CASSERLDGSSLSYEQYF. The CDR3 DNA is TGTGCCAGCAGCGAGAGGTTGGATGGGTCTAGCCTCTCCTACGAGCAGTACTTC.

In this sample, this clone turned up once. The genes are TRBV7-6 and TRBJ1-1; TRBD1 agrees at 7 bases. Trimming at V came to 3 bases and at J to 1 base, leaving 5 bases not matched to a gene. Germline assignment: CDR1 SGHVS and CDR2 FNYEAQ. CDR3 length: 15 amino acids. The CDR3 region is CASSFPTGTNTEAFF. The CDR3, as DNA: TGTGCCAGCAGCTTTCCGACAGGGACGAACACTGAAGCTTTCTTT.

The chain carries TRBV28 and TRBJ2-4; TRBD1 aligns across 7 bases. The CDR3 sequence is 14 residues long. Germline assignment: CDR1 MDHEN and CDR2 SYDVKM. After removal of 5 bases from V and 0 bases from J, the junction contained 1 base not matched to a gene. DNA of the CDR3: TGTGCCAGCAGTCGACAGGGAGCCAAAAACATTCAGTACTTC. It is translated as CASSRQGAKNIQYF.

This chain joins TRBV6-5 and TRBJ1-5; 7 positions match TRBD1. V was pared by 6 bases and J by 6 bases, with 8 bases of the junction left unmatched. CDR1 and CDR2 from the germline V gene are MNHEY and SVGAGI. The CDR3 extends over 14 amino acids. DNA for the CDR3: TGTGCCAGCAGAGTTACAGGGGTCTCTCAGCCCCAGCATTTT. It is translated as CASRVTGVSQPQHF.

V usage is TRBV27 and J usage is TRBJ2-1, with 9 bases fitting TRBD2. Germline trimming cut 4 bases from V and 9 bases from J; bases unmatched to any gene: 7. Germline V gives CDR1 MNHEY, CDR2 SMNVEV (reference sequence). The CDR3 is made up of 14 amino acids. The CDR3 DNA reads TGTGCCAGCAGTTGGCGGGAGGGCCGCAGTGAGCAGTTCTTC. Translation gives CASSWREGRSEQFF.

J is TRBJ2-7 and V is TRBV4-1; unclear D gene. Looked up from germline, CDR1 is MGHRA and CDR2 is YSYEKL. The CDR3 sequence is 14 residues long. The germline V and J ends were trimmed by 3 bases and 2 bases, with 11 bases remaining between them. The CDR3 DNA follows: TGCGCCAGCAGCCATTGGCCAACAGCCTACGAGCAGTACTTC. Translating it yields CASSHWPTAYEQYF.

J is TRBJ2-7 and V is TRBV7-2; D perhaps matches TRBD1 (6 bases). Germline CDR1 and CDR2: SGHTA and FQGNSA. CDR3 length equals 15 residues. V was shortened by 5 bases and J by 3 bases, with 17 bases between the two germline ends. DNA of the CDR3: TGTGCCAGCAGCGTGGGGGCGGGCGCGAACTACGAGCAGTACTTC. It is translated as CASSVGAGANYEQYF.

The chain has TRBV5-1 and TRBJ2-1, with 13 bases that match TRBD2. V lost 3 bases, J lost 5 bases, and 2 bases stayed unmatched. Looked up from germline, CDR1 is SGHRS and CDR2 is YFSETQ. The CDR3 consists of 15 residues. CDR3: CASSSGTSGNNEQFF. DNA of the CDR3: TGCGCCAGCAGCTCGGGGACTAGCGGGAACAATGAGCAGTTCTTC.

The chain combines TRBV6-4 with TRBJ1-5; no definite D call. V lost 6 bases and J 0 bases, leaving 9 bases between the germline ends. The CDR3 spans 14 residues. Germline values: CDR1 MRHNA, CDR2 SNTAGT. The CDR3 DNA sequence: TGTGCCAGCAGGACGGGGTATAGCAATCAGCCCCAGCATTTT. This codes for CASRTGYSNQPQHF.

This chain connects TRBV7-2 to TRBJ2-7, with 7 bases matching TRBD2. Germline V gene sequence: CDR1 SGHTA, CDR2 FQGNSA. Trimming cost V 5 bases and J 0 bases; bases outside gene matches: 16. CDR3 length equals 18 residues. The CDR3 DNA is TGTGCCAGCAGCCCCACCCCCCAACTAGCGTTAAGCTCCTACGAGCAGTACTTC. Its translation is CASSPTPQLALSSYEQYF.

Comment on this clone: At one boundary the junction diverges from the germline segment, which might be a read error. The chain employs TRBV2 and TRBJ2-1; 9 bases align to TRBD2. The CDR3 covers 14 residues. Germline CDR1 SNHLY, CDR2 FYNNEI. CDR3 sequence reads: CASSEVWAGGGSIF. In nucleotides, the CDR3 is TGTGCCAGCAGTGAAGTTTGGGCGGGAGGGGGATCGATCTTC.